These 10 T cell receptor beta chains were all obtained from the same sample, sequenced in a study of T cell repertoires in cytomegalovirus infection. For these TCRs, the target antigens are not known. TCRdb re-derived calls from the reads in MiXCR, one entry per CDR3 protein. The sample has approximately 30,000 distinct CDR3 sequences; approximately 18% are singletons. Sample: CD8+ T cells from cultured PBMCs, taken from culture after CMV antigen stimulation. The receptors shown here come from a human donor in good health (CMV status not recorded). Some clones in this sample may be carry-over from other donors' samples.

The rearrangement links TRBV6-6 to TRBJ2-3; D call uncertain. This CDR3 has 13 amino acids. The ends were cut back, 2 bases at V and 0 bases at J, with 3 bases in the middle. Germline-derived CDR1 and CDR2 are MNHNY and SVGAGI (reference sequence). CDR3 sequence (DNA): TGTGCCAGCAGTTACCGGAGCACAGATACGCAGTATTTT. Its protein is CASSYRSTDTQYF.

This clonotype showed up many times. The chain is built from TRBV27 and TRBJ2-7, with D hard to call. The CDR3 has 11 residues. V lost 2 bases to trimming and J lost 3 bases, with 2 bases between them. Germline CDR1 MNHEY, CDR2 SMNVEV (reference sequence). The DNA for the CDR3 is TGTGCCAGCAGTTTAATCTACGAGCAGTACTTC. It specifies CASSLIYEQYF.

The J gene is TRBJ1-1, the V gene TRBV6-2 or TRBV6-3, with D perhaps matching TRBD1 (6 bases). V was shortened by 10 bases and J by 5 bases, with 17 bases between the two germline ends. The CDR3 loop spans 13 amino acids. Germline V gives CDR1 MNHEY, CDR2 SVGEGT. CDR3 DNA: TGTGCCACCACCCCGGGGGGGGCAACTGAAGCTTTCTTT. It translates to CATTPGGATEAFF.

This clonotype was observed many times. V is TRBV7-2 and J is TRBJ2-7; the D call may be TRBD1 or TRBD2 (5 bases each). This CDR3 is 15 amino acids long. Trimming pared 7 bases from V and 2 bases from J, leaving 18 bases between. Germline CDR1 SGHTA, CDR2 FQGNSA. CDR3: CASIHWDVLPYEQYF. The CDR3 coding sequence is TGTGCCAGCATCCATTGGGACGTCTTACCCTACGAGCAGTACTTC.

This clonotype was observed a handful of times. This chain connects TRBV7-9 to TRBJ2-1; TRBD2 might be the D (5 bases). CDR3 length: 13 amino acids. Per the germline V gene, CDR1 is SEHNR and CDR2 is FQNEAQ (reference sequence). The V and J ends lost 5 bases and 9 bases respectively, with 14 bases between them. The CDR3 spells CASSPRVVGEQFF. The DNA for the CDR3 is TGTGCCAGCAGCCCGAGGGTTGTCGGTGAGCAGTTCTTC.

The V call is TRBV5-1, the J call TRBJ2-7, with TRBD1 matching over 7 bases. From germline, CDR1 is SGHRS and CDR2 YFSETQ. Unmatched junction bases numbered 4, after V lost 4 bases and J lost 0 bases. CDR3 length: 14 amino acids. In nucleotides, the CDR3 is TGCGCCAGCAGCGCCGGGACAGACTCCTACGAGCAGTACTTC. Its translation is CASSAGTDSYEQYF.

V gene TRBV6-2 or TRBV6-3 combines with J gene TRBJ2-4; no reliable D call. V lost 10 bases to trimming and J lost 3 bases, with 13 bases between them. The germline V gene has CDR1 MNHEY and CDR2 SVGEGT. The CDR3 loop spans 13 amino acids. The CDR3: CAIEAGGKNIQYF. The CDR3 coding sequence is TGTGCCATAGAGGCTGGCGGCAAAAACATTCAGTACTTC.

The J gene is TRBJ2-7, the V gene TRBV7-9, with TRBD1 as a possible D gene (6 bases). Germline CDR1 is SEHNR and CDR2 is FQNEAQ (reference sequence). The CDR3 loop spans 13 amino acids. V lost 3 bases and J 4 bases, leaving 10 bases between the germline ends. CDR3 protein: CASSLTGPYEQYF. DNA for the CDR3: TGTGCCAGCAGCTTGACAGGCCCGTACGAGCAGTACTTC.

CDR3 DNA: TGCGCCAGCAGCCAAGATTGGCAGGGGGTCTACGAGCAGTACTTC. This translates into CASSQDWQGVYEQYF. The chain couples TRBV4-1 to TRBJ2-7; TRBD1 matches 7 bases. The CDR3 spans 15 residues. The ends lost 0 bases at V and 3 bases at J; junction bases unmatched: 5. Germline V CDR1 and CDR2: MGHRA, YSYEKL.

The CDR3, as DNA: TGCAGCGTTCTTCAGTATGAAGCTTTCTTT. Protein: CSVLQYEAFF. The chain links TRBV29-1 to TRBJ1-1, with D unclear. Germline V gene data show CDR1 as SQVTM and CDR2 as ANQGSEA. Trimming stripped 5 bases from V and 7 bases from J, with 8 bases between. The CDR3 totals 10 residues. The variable domain in full, completed from reference TRBV29-1 and TRBJ1-1, reads SAVISQKPSRDICQRGTSLTIQCQVDSQVTMMFWYRQQPGQSLTLIATANQGSEATYESGFVIDKFPISRPNLTFSTLTVSNMSPEDSSIYLCSVLQYEAFFGQGTRLTVV.